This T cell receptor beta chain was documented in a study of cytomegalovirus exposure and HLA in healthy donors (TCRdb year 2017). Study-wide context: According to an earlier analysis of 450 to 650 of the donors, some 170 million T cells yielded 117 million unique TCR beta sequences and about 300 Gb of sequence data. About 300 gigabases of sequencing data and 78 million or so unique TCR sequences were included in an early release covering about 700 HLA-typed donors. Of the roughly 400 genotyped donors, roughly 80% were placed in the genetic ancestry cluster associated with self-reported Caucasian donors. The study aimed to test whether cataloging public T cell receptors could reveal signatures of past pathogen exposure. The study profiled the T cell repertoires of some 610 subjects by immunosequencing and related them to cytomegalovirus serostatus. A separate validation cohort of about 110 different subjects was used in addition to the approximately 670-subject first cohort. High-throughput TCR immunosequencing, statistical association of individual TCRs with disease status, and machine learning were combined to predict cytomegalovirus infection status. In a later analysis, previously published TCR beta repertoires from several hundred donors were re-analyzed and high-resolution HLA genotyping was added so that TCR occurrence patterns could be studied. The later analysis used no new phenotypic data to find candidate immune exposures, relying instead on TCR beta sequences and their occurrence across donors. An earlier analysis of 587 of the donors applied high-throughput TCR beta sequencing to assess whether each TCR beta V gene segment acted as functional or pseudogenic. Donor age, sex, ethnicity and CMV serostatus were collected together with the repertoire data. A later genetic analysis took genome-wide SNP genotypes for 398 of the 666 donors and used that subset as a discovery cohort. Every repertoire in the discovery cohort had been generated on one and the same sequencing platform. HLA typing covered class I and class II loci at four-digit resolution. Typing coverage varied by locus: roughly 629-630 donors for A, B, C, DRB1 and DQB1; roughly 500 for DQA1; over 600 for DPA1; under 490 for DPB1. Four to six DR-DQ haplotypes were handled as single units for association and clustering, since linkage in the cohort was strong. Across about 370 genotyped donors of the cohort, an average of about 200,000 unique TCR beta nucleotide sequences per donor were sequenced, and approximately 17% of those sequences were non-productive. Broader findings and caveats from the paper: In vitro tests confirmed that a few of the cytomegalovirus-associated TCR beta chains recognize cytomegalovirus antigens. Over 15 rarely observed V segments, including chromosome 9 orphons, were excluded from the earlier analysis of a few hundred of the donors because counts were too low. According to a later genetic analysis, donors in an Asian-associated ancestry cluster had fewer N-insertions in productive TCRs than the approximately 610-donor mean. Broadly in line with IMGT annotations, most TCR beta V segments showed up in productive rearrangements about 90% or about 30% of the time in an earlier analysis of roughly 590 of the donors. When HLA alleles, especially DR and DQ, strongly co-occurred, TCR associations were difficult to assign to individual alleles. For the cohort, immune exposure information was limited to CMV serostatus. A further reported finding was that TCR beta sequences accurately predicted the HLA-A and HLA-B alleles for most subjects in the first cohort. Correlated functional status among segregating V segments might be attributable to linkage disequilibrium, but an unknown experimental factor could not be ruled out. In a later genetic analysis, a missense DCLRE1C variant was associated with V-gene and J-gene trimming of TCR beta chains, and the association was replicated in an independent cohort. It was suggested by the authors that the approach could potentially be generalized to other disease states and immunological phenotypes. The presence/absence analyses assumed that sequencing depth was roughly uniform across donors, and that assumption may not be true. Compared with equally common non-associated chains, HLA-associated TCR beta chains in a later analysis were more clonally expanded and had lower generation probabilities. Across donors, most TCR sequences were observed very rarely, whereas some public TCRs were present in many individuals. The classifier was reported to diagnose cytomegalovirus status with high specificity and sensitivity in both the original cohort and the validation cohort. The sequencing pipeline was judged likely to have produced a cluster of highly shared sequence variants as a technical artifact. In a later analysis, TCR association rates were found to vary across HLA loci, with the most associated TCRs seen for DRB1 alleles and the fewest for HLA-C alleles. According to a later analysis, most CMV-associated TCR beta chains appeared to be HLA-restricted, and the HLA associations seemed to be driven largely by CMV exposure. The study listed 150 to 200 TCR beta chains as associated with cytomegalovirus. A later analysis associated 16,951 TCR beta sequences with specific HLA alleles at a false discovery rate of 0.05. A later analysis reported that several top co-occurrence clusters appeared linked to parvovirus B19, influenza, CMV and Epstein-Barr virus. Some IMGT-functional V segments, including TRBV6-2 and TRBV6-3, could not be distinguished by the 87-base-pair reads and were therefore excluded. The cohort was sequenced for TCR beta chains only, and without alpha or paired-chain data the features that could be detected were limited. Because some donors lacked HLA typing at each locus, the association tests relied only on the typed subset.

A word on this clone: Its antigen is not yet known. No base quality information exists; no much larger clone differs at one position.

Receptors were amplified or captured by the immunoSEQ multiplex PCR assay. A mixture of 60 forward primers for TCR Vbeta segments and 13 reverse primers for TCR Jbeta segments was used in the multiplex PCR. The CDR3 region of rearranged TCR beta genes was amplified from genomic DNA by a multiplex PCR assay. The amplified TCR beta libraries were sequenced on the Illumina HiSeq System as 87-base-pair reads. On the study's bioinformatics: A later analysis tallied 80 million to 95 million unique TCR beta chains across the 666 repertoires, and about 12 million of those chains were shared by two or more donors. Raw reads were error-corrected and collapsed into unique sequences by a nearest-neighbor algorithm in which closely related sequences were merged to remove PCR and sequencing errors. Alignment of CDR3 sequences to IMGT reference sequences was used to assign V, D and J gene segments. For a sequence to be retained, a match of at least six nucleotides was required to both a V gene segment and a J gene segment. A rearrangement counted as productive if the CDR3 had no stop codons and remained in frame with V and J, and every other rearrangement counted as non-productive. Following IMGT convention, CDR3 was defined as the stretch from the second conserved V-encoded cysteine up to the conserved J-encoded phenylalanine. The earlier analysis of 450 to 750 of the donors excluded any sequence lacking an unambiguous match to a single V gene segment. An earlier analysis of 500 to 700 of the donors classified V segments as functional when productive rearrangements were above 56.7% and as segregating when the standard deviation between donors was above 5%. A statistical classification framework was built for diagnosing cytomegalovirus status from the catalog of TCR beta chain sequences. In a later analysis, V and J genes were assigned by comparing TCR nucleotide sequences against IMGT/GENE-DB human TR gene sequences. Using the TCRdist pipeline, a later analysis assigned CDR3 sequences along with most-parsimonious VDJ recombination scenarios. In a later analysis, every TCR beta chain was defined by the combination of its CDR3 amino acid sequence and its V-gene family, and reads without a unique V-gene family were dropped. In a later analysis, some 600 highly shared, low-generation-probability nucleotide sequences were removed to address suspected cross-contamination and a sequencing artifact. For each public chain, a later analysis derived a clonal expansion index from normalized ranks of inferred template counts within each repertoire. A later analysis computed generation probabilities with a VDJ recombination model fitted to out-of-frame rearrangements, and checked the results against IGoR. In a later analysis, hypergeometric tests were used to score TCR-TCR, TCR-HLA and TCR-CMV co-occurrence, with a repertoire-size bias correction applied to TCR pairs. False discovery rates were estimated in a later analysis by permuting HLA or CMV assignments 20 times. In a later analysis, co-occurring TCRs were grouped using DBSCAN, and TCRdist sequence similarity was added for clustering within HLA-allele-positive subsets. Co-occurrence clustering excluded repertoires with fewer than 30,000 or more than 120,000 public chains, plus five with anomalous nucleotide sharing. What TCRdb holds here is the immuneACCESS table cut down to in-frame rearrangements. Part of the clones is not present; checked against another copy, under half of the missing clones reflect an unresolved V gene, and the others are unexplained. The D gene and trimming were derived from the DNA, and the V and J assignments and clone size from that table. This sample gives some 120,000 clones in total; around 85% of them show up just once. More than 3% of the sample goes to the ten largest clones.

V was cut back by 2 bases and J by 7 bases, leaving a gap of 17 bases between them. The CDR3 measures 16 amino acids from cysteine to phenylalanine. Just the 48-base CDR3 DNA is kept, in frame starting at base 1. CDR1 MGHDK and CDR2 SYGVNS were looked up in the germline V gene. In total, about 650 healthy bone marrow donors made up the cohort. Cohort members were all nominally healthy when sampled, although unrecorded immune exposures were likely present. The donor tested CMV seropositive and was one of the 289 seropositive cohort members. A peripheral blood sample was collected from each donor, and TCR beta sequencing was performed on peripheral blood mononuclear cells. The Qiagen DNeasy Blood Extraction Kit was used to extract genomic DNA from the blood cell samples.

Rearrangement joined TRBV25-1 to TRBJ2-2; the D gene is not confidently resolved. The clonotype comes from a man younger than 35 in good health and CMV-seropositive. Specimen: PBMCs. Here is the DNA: TGTGCCAGCAGTGAAATTTCGACTGTCGATGGCGGGGAGCTGTTTTTT. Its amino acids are CASSEISTVDGGELFF.